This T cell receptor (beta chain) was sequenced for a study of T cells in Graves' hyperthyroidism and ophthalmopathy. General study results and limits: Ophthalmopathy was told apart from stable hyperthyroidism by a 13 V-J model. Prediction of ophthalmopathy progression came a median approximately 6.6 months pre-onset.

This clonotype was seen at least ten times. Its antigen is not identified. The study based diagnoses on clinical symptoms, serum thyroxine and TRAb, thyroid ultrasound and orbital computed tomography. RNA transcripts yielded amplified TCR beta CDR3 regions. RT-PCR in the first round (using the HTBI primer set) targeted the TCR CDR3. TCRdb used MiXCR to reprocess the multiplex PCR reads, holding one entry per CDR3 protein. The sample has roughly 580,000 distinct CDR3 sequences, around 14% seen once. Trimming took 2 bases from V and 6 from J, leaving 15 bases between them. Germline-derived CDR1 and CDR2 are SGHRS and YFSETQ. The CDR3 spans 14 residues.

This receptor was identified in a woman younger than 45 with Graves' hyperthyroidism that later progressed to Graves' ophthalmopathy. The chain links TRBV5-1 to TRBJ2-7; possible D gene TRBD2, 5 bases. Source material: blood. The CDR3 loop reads CASSLGGDVAEQYF. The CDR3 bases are TGCGCCAGCAGCTTAGGAGGTGACGTCGCCGAGCAGTACTTC.